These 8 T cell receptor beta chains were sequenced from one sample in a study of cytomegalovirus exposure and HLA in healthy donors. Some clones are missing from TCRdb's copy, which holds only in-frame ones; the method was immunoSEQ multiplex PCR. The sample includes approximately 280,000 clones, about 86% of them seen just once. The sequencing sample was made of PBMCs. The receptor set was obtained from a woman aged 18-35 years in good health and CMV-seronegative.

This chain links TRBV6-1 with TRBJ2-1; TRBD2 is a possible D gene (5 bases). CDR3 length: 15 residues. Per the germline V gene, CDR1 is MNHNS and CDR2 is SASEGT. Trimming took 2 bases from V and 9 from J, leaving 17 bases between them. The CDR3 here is CASSEWASRNTEQFF. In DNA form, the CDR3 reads TGTGCCAGCAGTGAATGGGCTAGCCGGAATACTGAGCAGTTCTTC.

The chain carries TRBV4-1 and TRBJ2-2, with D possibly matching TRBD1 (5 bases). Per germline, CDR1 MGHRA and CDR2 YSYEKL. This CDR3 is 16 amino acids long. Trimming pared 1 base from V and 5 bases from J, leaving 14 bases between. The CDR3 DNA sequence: TGCGCCAGCAGCCAAGTCCCGCAGGGTATGACCGGGGAGCTGTTTTTT. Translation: CASSQVPQGMTGELFF.

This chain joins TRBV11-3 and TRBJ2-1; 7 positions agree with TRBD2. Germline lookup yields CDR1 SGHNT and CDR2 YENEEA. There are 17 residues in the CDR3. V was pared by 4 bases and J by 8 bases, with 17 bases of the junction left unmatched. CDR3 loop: CASSSWGGGSRDYEQFF. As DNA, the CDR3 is TGTGCCAGCAGCTCGTGGGGGGGAGGATCCCGGGATTATGAGCAGTTCTTC.

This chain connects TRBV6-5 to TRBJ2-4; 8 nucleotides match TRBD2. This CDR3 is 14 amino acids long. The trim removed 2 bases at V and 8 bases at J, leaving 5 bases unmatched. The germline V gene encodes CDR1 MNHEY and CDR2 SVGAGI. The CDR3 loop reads CASSYRREDDIQYF. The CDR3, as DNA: TGTGCCAGCAGTTACAGGCGGGAGGATGACATTCAGTACTTC.

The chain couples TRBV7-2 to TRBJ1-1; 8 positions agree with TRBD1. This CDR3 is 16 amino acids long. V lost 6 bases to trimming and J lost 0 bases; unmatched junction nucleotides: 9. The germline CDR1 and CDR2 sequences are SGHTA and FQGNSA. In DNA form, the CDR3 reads TGTGCCAGCAGTACCCTCGGGACAGGTATGAACACTGAAGCTTTCTTT. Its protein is CASSTLGTGMNTEAFF. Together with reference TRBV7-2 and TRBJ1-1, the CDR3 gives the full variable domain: GAGVSQSPSNKVTEKGKDVELRCDPISGHTALYWYRQSLGQGLEFLIYFQGNSAPDKSGLPSDRFSAERTGGSVSTLTIQRTQQEDSAVYLCASSTLGTGMNTEAFFGQGTRLTVV.

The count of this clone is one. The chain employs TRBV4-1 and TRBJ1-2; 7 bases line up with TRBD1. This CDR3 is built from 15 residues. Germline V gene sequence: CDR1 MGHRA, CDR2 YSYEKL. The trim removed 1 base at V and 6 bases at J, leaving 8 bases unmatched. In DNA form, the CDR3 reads TGCGCCAGCAGCCAAGTAGCCAAGGGGGCGAATGGCTACACCTTC. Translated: CASSQVAKGANGYTF.

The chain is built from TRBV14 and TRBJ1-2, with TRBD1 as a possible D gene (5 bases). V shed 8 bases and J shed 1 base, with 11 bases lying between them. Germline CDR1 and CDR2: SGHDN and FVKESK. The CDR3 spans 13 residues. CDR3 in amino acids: CASGGELNYGYTF. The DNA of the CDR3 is TGTGCCAGCGGGGGGGAGCTTAACTATGGCTACACCTTC. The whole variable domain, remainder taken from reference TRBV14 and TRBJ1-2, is EAGVTQFPSHSVIEKGQTVTLRCDPISGHDNLYWYRRVMGKEIKFLLHFVKESKQDESGMPNNRFLAERTGGTYSTLKVQPAELEDSGVYFCASGGELNYGYTFGSGTRLTVV.

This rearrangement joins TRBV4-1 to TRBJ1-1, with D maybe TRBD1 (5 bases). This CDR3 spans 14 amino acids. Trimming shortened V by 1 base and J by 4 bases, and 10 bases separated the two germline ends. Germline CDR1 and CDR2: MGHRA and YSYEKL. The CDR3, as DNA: TGCGCCAGCAGCCAAGTTACAAGGGGCACTGAAGCTTTCTTT. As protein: CASSQVTRGTEAFF.